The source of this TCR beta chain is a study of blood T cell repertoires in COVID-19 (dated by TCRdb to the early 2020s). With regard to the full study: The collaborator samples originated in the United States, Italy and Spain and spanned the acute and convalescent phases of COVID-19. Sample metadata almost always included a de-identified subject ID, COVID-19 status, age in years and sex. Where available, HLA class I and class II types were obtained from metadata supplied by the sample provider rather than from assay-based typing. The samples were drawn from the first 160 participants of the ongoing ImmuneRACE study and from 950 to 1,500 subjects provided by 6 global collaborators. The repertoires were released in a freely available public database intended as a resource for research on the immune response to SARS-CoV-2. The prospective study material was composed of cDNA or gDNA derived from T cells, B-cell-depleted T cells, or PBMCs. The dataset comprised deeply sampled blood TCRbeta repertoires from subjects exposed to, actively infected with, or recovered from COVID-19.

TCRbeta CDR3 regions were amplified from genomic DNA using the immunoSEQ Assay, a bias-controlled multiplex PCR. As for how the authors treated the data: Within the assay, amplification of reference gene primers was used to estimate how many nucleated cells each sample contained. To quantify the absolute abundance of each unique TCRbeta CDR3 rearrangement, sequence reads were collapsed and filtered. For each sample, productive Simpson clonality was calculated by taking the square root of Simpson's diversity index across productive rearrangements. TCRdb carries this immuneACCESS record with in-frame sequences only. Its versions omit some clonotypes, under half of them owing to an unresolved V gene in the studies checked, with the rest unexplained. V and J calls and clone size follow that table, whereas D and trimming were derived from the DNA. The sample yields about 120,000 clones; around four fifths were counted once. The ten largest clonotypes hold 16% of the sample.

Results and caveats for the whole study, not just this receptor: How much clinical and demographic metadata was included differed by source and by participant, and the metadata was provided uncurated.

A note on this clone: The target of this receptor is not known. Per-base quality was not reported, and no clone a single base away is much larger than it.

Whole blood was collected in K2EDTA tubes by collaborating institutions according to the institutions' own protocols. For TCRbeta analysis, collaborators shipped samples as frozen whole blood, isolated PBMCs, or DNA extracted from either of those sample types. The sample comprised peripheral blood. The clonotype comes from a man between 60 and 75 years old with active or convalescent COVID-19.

CDR3 reads: CAISVAGGGYTF. The DNA is TGTGCCATCAGTGTCGCCGGGGGAGGCTACACCTTC. This chain joins TRBV10-3 to TRBJ1-2; the best D guess is TRBD1, with 5 bases matching. The CDR3 sequence holds 12 residues, the cysteine and phenylalanine included. CDR3 DNA is the only sequence kept; it has 36 bases, read in frame from the first base. V loses 4 bases, J loses 8 bases, and the germline ends lie 11 bases apart. CDR1 is given as ENHRY and CDR2 as SYGVKD, both from the germline V gene.